One sample yielded the 23 T cell receptor beta chains listed below, sequenced in a study of T cells expressing NK-cell markers. Following a re-call of the 5' RACE reads, TCRdb has one entry per CDR3 protein and lacks DNA. This sample's clone table lists about 260,000 distinct CDR3 sequences. The specimen sequenced was blood T cells: a sorted CD56 or NKG2C T cell subset, CD4+ or CD8+ T cells, or bulk PBMC T cells (not recorded which). Receptors were obtained from a woman between 18 and 70 years old in good health.

The chain couples TRBV6-5 to TRBJ2-1; TCRdb proposes TRBD2, but this gene call is untestable without DNA. CDR3 size: 17 residues. Germline CDR1 and CDR2: MNHEY and SVGAGI. This CDR3 is CASSYTRLAEGYNEQFF.

The chain links TRBV19 to TRBJ2-7; the D call from TCRdb, TRBD2, cannot be confirmed without DNA. The CDR3 is 12 residues long. In germline, CDR1 is LNHDA, CDR2 SQIVND (reference sequence). CDR3 sequence reads: CASSTLGYEQYF.

The CDR3 here is CASSLPSLWEQYF. The rearrangement uses TRBV28 and TRBJ2-7. This CDR3 contains 13 residues. Germline loops: CDR1 MDHEN, CDR2 SYDVKM.

The V gene is TRBV5-1, the J gene TRBJ2-1; the TCRdb call, TRBD1, lacks DNA for checking. This CDR3 contains 17 residues. CDR1 and CDR2 from the germline V gene are SGHRS and YFSETQ. CDR3 residues: CASSSQTGGHRGNEQFF.

CDR3 region: CASSLADRNEQFF. This chain uses TRBV12-3 or TRBV12-4 with TRBJ2-1. This CDR3 has 13 amino acids.

The chain uses TRBV11-2 and TRBJ2-5; TCRdb's D gene call, TRBD2, goes unchecked for lack of DNA. Germline-derived CDR1 and CDR2 are SGHAT and FQNNGV. The CDR3 totals 16 residues. The chain's CDR3 is CASSSGSGGTQETQYF.

V and J are TRBV20-1 and TRBJ1-6. The CDR3 is 13 residues long. CDR1 and CDR2 from the germline V gene are DFQATT and SNEGSKA (reference sequence). The CDR3 protein is CSALSSYNSPLHF.

This chain links TRBV4-3 with TRBJ2-1; checking the TCRdb D call of TRBD1 is not possible without DNA. This CDR3 region has 16 residues. Germline CDR1 reads LGHNA; CDR2 reads YSLEER. CDR3 residues: CASSQAGGRGYNEQFF.

The chain carries TRBV12-3 or TRBV12-4 and TRBJ1-2. The CDR3 is 15 residues long. The CDR3 loop is CASGKGPPPGYGYTF.

The genes are TRBV5-5 and TRBJ1-1; without DNA, the TCRdb call of TRBD1 cannot be checked. Germline CDR1 is SGHKS and CDR2 is YYEKEE (reference sequence). The CDR3 is 14 amino acids. The chain's CDR3 is CASSPGQGRTEAFF.

This chain connects TRBV6-1 to TRBJ2-2; the TCRdb call, TRBD2, lacks DNA for checking. Germline V gives CDR1 MNHNS, CDR2 SASEGT. The CDR3 covers 15 residues. CDR3 in amino acids: CASTGLAGVAGELFF.

This chain uses TRBV5-1 with TRBJ2-3; TCRdb designates TRBD1, a call that cannot be tested without DNA. The CDR3 totals 14 residues. The germline gives CDR1 SGHRS, CDR2 YFSETQ. This CDR3 reads CASSPGTIGDTQYF.

The J gene is TRBJ2-7, the V gene TRBV7-2. In germline, CDR1 is SGHTA, CDR2 FQGNSA. The CDR3 loop spans 15 amino acids. The CDR3 protein is CASSLEAGETYEQYF.

The J gene is TRBJ1-5, the V gene TRBV12-3 or TRBV12-4. This CDR3 region has 13 residues. The CDR3 region is CASTREGNQPQHF.

This rearrangement joins TRBV7-2 to TRBJ1-2. There are 12 residues in the CDR3. Germline assignment: CDR1 SGHTA and CDR2 FQGNSA. The CDR3 here is CASSLVTYGYTF.

The V call is TRBV7-6, the J call TRBJ2-1; TCRdb's D call, TRBD2, is unchecked because there is no DNA. The V gene's germline CDR1 is SGHVS and CDR2 FNYEAQ. The CDR3 has 13 residues. The CDR3 region is CASSLGPLNEQFF.

CDR3 residues: CASPGGSTDTQYF. J is TRBJ2-3 and V is TRBV7-4; the TCRdb call, TRBD1, lacks DNA for checking. Germline loops: CDR1 SGHVT, CDR2 SQSDAQ. The CDR3 consists of 13 residues. The full variable domain, in which reference TRBV7-4 and TRBJ2-3 provide the parts outside the CDR3, is GAGVSQSPRYKVAKRGRDVALRCDSISGHVTLYWYRQTLGQGSEVLTYSQSDAQRDKSGRPSGRFSAERPERSVSTLKIQRTEQGDSAVYLCASPGGSTDTQYFGPGTRLTVL.

The gene calls are TRBV10-3 and TRBJ2-3; TCRdb outputs TRBD1, but without DNA this stays unchecked. The CDR3 contains 16 residues. Germline CDR1 reads ENHRY; CDR2 reads SYGVKD. The CDR3 spells CAISDGQGAPTDTQYF.

The chain carries TRBV9 and TRBJ2-3; TCRdb proposes TRBD1, but this gene call is untestable without DNA. The CDR3 extends over 14 amino acids. Germline-derived CDR1 and CDR2 are SGDLS and YYNGEE. CDR3 sequence reads: CASSPKTGTDTQYF.

The rearrangement joins TRBV28 to TRBJ2-3; TCRdb returns TRBD2, unconfirmable since there is no DNA. Germline V lookup: CDR1 MDHEN, CDR2 SYDVKM. The CDR3 spans 11 residues. The CDR3 region is CASWEGNTQYF.

V is TRBV2 and J is TRBJ2-5; as DNA is missing, the TRBD2 call by TCRdb cannot be tested. Germline loops: CDR1 SNHLY, CDR2 FYNNEI. CDR3 size: 14 residues. The CDR3 protein is CASKGEAYQETQYF.

The CDR3 region is CAIRTDYSIYF. The V and J genes are TRBV5-1 and TRBJ1-3; absent DNA, TCRdb's TRBD1 call cannot be checked. This CDR3 comprises 11 residues. CDR1 SGHRS and CDR2 YFSETQ come from the germline V gene.

The CDR3: CASSLDLQETQYF. This chain uses TRBV5-6 with TRBJ2-5. CDR1 and CDR2 from the germline V gene are SGHDT and YYEEEE. The length of the CDR3 is 13 residues.